One sample yielded the 4 T cell receptor beta chains listed below, sequenced in a study of blood T cell repertoires in COVID-19. Profiled with immunoSEQ multiplex PCR; TCRdb holds only in-frame clones, not every one. The sample consists of about 160,000 clones, about 86% of them appearing once. Sequencing input: peripheral blood. The origin of the receptors is a woman aged 70-85 years with COVID-19, enrolled during active disease.

This chain uses TRBV5-1 with TRBJ2-1; 12 nucleotides match TRBD2. The CDR3 loop spans 15 amino acids. Germline V lookup: CDR1 SGHRS, CDR2 YFSETQ. V was pared by 4 bases and J by 4 bases, with 3 bases of the junction left unmatched. CDR3 sequence reads: CASSPTSGGYNEQFF. In nucleotides, the CDR3 is TGCGCCAGCAGCCCTACTAGCGGGGGGTACAATGAGCAGTTCTTC.

V gene TRBV6-5 combines with J gene TRBJ1-1, with D uncertain. V was trimmed by 8 bases and J by 4 bases, leaving 14 bases between them. The CDR3 is 13 amino acids. The germline V gene encodes CDR1 MNHEY and CDR2 SVGAGI. The CDR3 DNA reads as TGTGCCAGCGATTTCGGGGAGGCCACTGAAGCTTTCTTT. This sequence encodes CASDFGEATEAFF.

The V call is TRBV28, the J call TRBJ1-5; 8 nucleotides match TRBD1. The CDR3 spans 15 residues. The germline CDR1 and CDR2 sequences are MDHEN and SYDVKM. V was clipped by 6 bases and J by 3 bases; unmatched bases: 7. The CDR3 bases are TGTGCCAGCAGCGAAGCAGGGGGCTACAATCAGCCCCAGCATTTT. Amino acids: CASSEAGGYNQPQHF.

The chain employs TRBV2 and TRBJ2-5; a weak D match, TRBD1 (5 bases). V gave up 4 bases and J gave up 1 base, with 10 bases separating them. The CDR3 spans 14 residues. Looked up from germline, CDR1 is SNHLY and CDR2 is FYNNEI. CDR3 residues: CASSAGWGQETQYF. The CDR3 DNA is TGTGCCAGCAGTGCAGGGTGGGGCCAAGAGACCCAGTACTTC.